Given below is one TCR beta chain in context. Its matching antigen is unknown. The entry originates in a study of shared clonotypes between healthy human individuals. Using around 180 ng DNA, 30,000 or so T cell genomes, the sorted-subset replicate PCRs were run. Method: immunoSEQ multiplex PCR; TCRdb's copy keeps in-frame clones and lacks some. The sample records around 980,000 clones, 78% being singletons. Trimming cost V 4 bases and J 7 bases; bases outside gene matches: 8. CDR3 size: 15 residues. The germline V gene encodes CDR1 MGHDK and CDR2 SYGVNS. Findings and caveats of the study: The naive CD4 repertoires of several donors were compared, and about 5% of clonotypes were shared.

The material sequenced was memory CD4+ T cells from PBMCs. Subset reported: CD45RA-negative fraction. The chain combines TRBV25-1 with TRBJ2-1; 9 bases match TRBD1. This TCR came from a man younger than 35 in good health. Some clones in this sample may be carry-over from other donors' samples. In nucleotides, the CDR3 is TGTGCCAGCAGTGGGACAGGGGCTCTACGAAATGAGCAGTTCTTC. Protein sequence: CASSGTGALRNEQFF.